The 21 T cell receptor beta chains presented below share a single source sample, sequenced in a study of radiation and T cells in renal cell carcinoma. Noted time point: blood 2 weeks post-SBRT. The treatment: 15 Gy SBRT to primary tumor, nephrectomy 4 weeks later. Clones were sequenced by immunoSEQ multiplex PCR, and TCRdb holds only the in-frame ones, with some missing. The sample records about 130,000 clones, 81% being singletons. Here the sequenced sample was blood, taken from a patient whose treatment included radiotherapy and nephrectomy. Receptor source: a man between 50 and 59 years old with renal cell carcinoma.

The chain combines TRBV2 with TRBJ1-2; D unclear. The CDR3 sequence is 13 residues long. The V and J ends lost 7 bases and 8 bases respectively, with 17 bases between them. Germline CDR1 reads SNHLY; CDR2 reads FYNNEI. CDR3 protein: CASIRSPVEGYTF. CDR3 nucleotides: TGTGCCAGCATACGATCCCCCGTAGAAGGCTACACCTTC.

In this sample, this clone is medium-sized (0.01 to 0.1%). V is TRBV6-5 and J is TRBJ2-7; 9 positions agree with TRBD1. Trimming removed 6 bases from V and 2 bases from J; junction bases left unmatched: 5. This CDR3 has 14 amino acids. Germline CDR1 and CDR2: MNHEY and SVGAGI. CDR3 amino acids: CASSGQGTTYEQYF. CDR3 nucleotides: TGTGCCAGCAGCGGACAGGGGACAACCTACGAGCAGTACTTC.

The CDR3 region has the DNA TGTGCAAGTCGCTTAGCGGTGCTCACGGGGAATGAGCAGTTCTTC. Amino acids: CASRLAVLTGNEQFF. The V gene is TRBV12-2, the J gene TRBJ2-1; TRBD2, as called in the table, went unchecked against the DNA. TRBV12-2 is a documented pseudogene. The CDR3 contains 15 residues.

This chain uses TRBV11-1 with TRBJ2-1; 15 positions agree with TRBD2. Looked up from germline, CDR1 is SGHAT and CDR2 is FQDESV (reference sequence). The CDR3 runs 17 residues. Germline trimming cut 3 bases from V and 3 bases from J; bases unmatched to any gene: 3. DNA of the CDR3: TGTGCCAGCAGCTTGGGACTAGCGGGAGGATTCTACAATGAGCAGTTCTTC. Its translation: CASSLGLAGGFYNEQFF.

The chain employs TRBV7-9 and TRBJ1-2, with D perhaps TRBD1 (6 bases). Trimming left V 1 base short and J 6 bases short, with 9 bases between. The CDR3 runs 13 residues. Germline CDR1 is SEHNR and CDR2 is FQNEAQ (reference sequence). The CDR3 loop is CASSLDAGDGYTF. CDR3 nucleotide sequence: TGTGCCAGCAGCTTAGATGCAGGGGATGGCTACACCTTC.

This clone was seen a few times. The chain couples TRBV15 to TRBJ1-5, with TRBD1 matching over 11 bases. The V and J ends lost 4 bases and 4 bases, in that order; junction bases with no gene match: 9. Germline assignment: CDR1 LNHNV and CDR2 YYDKDF (reference sequence). The CDR3 has 17 residues. The CDR3 nucleotides read TGTGCCACCAGCACGTTAGGGACAGGGGGTGAGAATCAGCCCCAGCATTTT. Protein: CATSTLGTGGENQPQHF. Drawing the rest from reference TRBV15 and TRBJ1-5, the complete variable domain is DAMVIQNPRYQVTQFGKPVTLSCSQTLNHNVMYWYQQKSSQAPKLLFHYYDKDFNNEADTPDNFQSRRPNTSFCFLDIRSPGLGDTAMYLCATSTLGTGGENQPQHFGDGTRLSIL.

The chain employs TRBV5-6 and TRBJ2-3; D remains unclear. The CDR3 consists of 13 residues. Trimming removed 0 bases at V and 0 bases at J, with 2 bases between. Germline V gives CDR1 SGHDT, CDR2 YYEEEE. In nucleotides, the CDR3 is TGTGCCAGCAGCTTGGAAAGCACAGATACGCAGTATTTT. It encodes CASSLESTDTQYF.

The V and J genes are TRBV10-3 and TRBJ1-1; D gene uncertain. Germline lookup yields CDR1 ENHRY and CDR2 SYGVKD. Trimming removed 6 bases from V and 7 bases from J, with 9 bases in between. The CDR3 is 11 residues long. The CDR3 coding sequence is TGTGCCATCAGAGGAGCGGTTGAAGCTTTCTTT. The encoded protein is CAIRGAVEAFF.

The chain is built from TRBV4-2 and TRBJ1-1; the D is unclear. Trimming took 1 base from V and 1 from J, leaving 4 bases between them. The CDR3 is 13 amino acids. Germline CDR1 LGHNA, CDR2 YNFKEQ. The CDR3 loop is CASSQVGNTEAFF. As DNA, the CDR3 is TGTGCCAGCAGCCAAGTGGGGAACACTGAAGCTTTCTTT.

This chain uses TRBV30 with TRBJ1-3, with a tentative D call TRBD1 (6 bases). The CDR3 totals 16 residues. V gave up 1 base and J gave up 0 bases, with 13 bases separating them. In germline, CDR1 is GTSNPN, CDR2 SVGIG (reference sequence). The CDR3 reads CAWSGSRDISGNTIYF. The CDR3 DNA reads as TGTGCCTGGAGTGGGAGCCGGGACATCTCTGGAAACACCATATATTTT.

This clone was picked up one time. This rearrangement joins TRBV4-2 to TRBJ2-2, with 10 bases matching TRBD1. CDR1 is LGHNA, CDR2 YNFKEQ, per germline. This CDR3 is 16 amino acids long. The V gene end was trimmed by 0 bases and the J gene end by 7 bases; junction bases not matched to a gene: 5. The CDR3, as DNA: TGTGCCAGCAGCCAAGATCTGGGACAGGGGATCGGGGAGCTGTTTTTT. This sequence encodes CASSQDLGQGIGELFF.

The chain combines TRBV2 with TRBJ2-1; D gene unclear. Per germline, CDR1 SNHLY and CDR2 FYNNEI. The CDR3 totals 16 residues. Trimming left V 2 bases short and J 5 bases short, with 16 bases between. The CDR3 region is CASSEHVASGDNEQFF. The CDR3 DNA reads TGTGCCAGCAGTGAACATGTGGCCTCTGGAGACAATGAGCAGTTCTTC.

The chain links TRBV6-1 to TRBJ2-7; TRBD1 aligns across 7 bases. Germline CDR1 and CDR2: MNHNS and SASEGT. The CDR3 extends over 14 amino acids. Trimming removed 6 bases from V and 0 bases from J; junction bases left unmatched: 5. CDR3 amino acids: CASSRDRFSYEQYF. DNA for the CDR3: TGTGCCAGCAGCAGGGACAGATTCTCCTACGAGCAGTACTTC.

This clone was seen a single time. The V and J genes are TRBV28 and TRBJ1-2; no reliable D call. V was trimmed by 4 bases and J by 4 bases, leaving 13 bases between them. CDR3 size: 14 residues. The germline CDR1 and CDR2 sequences are MDHEN and SYDVKM. In DNA form, the CDR3 reads TGTGCCAGCAGTTCCCAAGGGAGGCTCTATGGCTACACCTTC. Protein: CASSSQGRLYGYTF.

The V call is TRBV5-1, the J call TRBJ2-7, with 7 nucleotides matching TRBD1. The CDR3 loop spans 13 amino acids. Germline V gene sequence: CDR1 SGHRS, CDR2 YFSETQ. The V segment lost 7 bases and the J segment 2 bases; nucleotides outside the gene matches: 6. CDR3 coding DNA: TGCGCCAGCGGCCTTACAGGGGCCTACGAGCAGTACTTC. Protein product: CASGLTGAYEQYF.

The chain carries TRBV15 and TRBJ1-1; TRBD1 agrees at 9 bases. The CDR3 is 13 amino acids. Germline CDR1 is LNHNV and CDR2 is YYDKDF (reference sequence). After removal of 6 bases from V and 5 bases from J, the junction contained 4 bases not matched to a gene. As DNA, the CDR3 is TGTGCCACCAGAATGACAGGGGGGACTGAAGCTTTCTTT. Its protein is CATRMTGGTEAFF. The full variable domain, completed using reference TRBV15 and TRBJ1-1, is DAMVIQNPRYQVTQFGKPVTLSCSQTLNHNVMYWYQQKSSQAPKLLFHYYDKDFNNEADTPDNFQSRRPNTSFCFLDIRSPGLGDTAMYLCATRMTGGTEAFFGQGTRLTVV.

This clone was seen only once. The J gene is TRBJ2-2, the V gene TRBV5-1; weak D call: TRBD1 (6 bases). The germline CDR1 and CDR2 sequences are SGHRS and YFSETQ. Between the trimmed V and J ends, which lost 7 bases and 5 bases, there was a span of 18 bases. CDR3 length equals 15 residues. As DNA, the CDR3 is TGCGCCAGCGACCCACAGGGAAGTTGGACCGGGGAGCTGTTTTTT. As protein: CASDPQGSWTGELFF.

The V call is TRBV7-2, the J call TRBJ2-7, with D maybe TRBD2 (5 bases). Germline CDR1 and CDR2: SGHTA and FQGNSA. The V end lost 0 bases, the J end lost 6 bases, and 9 bases lay between the germline ends. The CDR3 is 13 residues long. The CDR3 here is CASSLASGSEQYF. The CDR3 DNA reads TGTGCCAGCAGCTTAGCGTCGGGGTCCGAGCAGTACTTC.

The chain joins TRBV2 to TRBJ1-3; no clear D gene. V was shortened by 6 bases and J by 2 bases, with 11 bases between the two germline ends. The CDR3 loop spans 14 amino acids. Germline values: CDR1 SNHLY, CDR2 FYNNEI. The CDR3 loop is CASSVTKAGNTIYF. The CDR3 DNA is TGTGCCAGCAGCGTGACCAAGGCTGGAAACACCATATATTTT.

CDR3 in DNA: TGCGCCAGCAGTTCTACGGGACAGACCGTCAATTCACCCCTCCACTTT. As protein: CASSSTGQTVNSPLHF. This chain uses TRBV5-1 with TRBJ1-6; TRBD1 matches at 7 bases. The CDR3 has 16 amino acids. V trimming: 5 bases; J trimming: 7 bases; junction bases outside the gene matches: 12. CDR1 is SGHRS, CDR2 YFSETQ, per germline.

This clone has a handful of counts. The chain uses TRBV27 and TRBJ1-1; 9 bases match TRBD1. Germline V gene sequence: CDR1 MNHEY, CDR2 SMNVEV (reference sequence). J gave up 4 bases and V 6 bases, and 3 bases lay outside the gene matches. The CDR3 totals 13 residues. CDR3 sequence: CASRSGQGTEAFF. The CDR3 DNA sequence: TGTGCCAGCAGATCGGGACAGGGCACTGAAGCTTTCTTT.